A selection of T cell receptor beta chains follows, all from one sample in a study of cytomegalovirus exposure and HLA in healthy donors. The assay was immunoSEQ multiplex PCR, and TCRdb's table has in-frame clones only and misses some. The sample lists around 100,000 clones; roughly 80% were seen once. Sequences were obtained from PBMCs. The receptors were gathered from a man aged 50 or older in good health and CMV-seropositive. Each CDR3 is given with its conserved first and last residue. Fields, in order: V gene, clone size, J gene, D gene, CDR3 DNA, CDR3 protein. D genes are given only for firm matches. The size of a clone is reported for some rows only, either as once, few or many, or as a class for expanded clones.

v_gene: TRBV5-1
abundance: few
j_gene: TRBJ1-4
d_gene: -
CDR3nt: TGCGCCAGCAGCTTGTCAGGGGCGGCCACTAATGAAAAACTGTTTTTT
CDR3aa: CASSLSGAATNEKLFF

v_gene: TRBV5-1
abundance: -
j_gene: TRBJ2-2
d_gene: TRBD2
CDR3nt: TGCGCCAGCAGCTTGGCCGGAGGGTCTAGCGGGAGAGGGCGAACCGGGGAGCTGTTTTTT
CDR3aa: CASSLAGGSSGRGRTGELFF

v_gene: TRBV5-1
abundance: -
j_gene: TRBJ2-4
d_gene: TRBD1
CDR3nt: TGCGCCAGCAGCTTGGAAGGCCAGGGGGCTGCCAAAAACATTCAGTACTTC
CDR3aa: CASSLEGQGAAKNIQYF

v_gene: TRBV10-3
abundance: few
j_gene: TRBJ1-3
d_gene: -
CDR3nt: TGTGCCATCAGTGGTGGCAGGGCCACCTCGGGAAACACCATATATTTT
CDR3aa: CAISGGRATSGNTIYF

v_gene: TRBV5-6
abundance: -
j_gene: TRBJ2-3
d_gene: TRBD2
CDR3nt: TGTGCCAGCAGCCAGGGACTAGCGGGACTAGATACGCAGTATTTT
CDR3aa: CASSQGLAGLDTQYF

v_gene: TRBV30
abundance: -
j_gene: TRBJ1-5
d_gene: TRBD1
CDR3nt: TGTGCCTGGACCGGGACAGAGAGCAATCAGCCCCAGCATTTT
CDR3aa: CAWTGTESNQPQHF

v_gene: TRBV15
abundance: -
j_gene: TRBJ2-1
d_gene: TRBD1
CDR3nt: TGTGCCACCAGCAGAGATTTTGTACGGGACAGGGGGCAGCAGTTCTTC
CDR3aa: CATSRDFVRDRGQQFF

v_gene: TRBV30
abundance: -
j_gene: TRBJ1-2
d_gene: -
CDR3nt: TGTGCCTGGAGTGGACAGGCCTGGGGCTACACCTTC
CDR3aa: CAWSGQAWGYTF

v_gene: TRBV25-1
abundance: once
j_gene: TRBJ2-1
d_gene: TRBD2
CDR3nt: TGTGCCAGCAGTCTGTTCCGGGGGGGAGACAATGAGCAGTTCTTC
CDR3aa: CASSLFRGGDNEQFF

v_gene: TRBV2
abundance: -
j_gene: TRBJ2-3
d_gene: -
CDR3nt: TGTGCCAGCAGTTTGTCCTTTGCAGATACGCAGTATTTT
CDR3aa: CASSLSFADTQYF

v_gene: TRBV2
abundance: few
j_gene: TRBJ2-3
d_gene: -
CDR3nt: TGTGCCAGCAAAAATCGACAGGGCACAGATACGCAGTATTTT
CDR3aa: CASKNRQGTDTQYF

v_gene: TRBV15
abundance: -
j_gene: TRBJ2-7
d_gene: TRBD2
CDR3nt: TGTGCCACCAGCTACCGAGAATCTAGCGGGGGTAAATACGAGCAGTACTTC
CDR3aa: CATSYRESSGGKYEQYF

v_gene: TRBV5-4
abundance: -
j_gene: TRBJ2-1
d_gene: -
CDR3nt: TGTGCCAGCAGCCGAGACAATGAGCAGTTCTTC
CDR3aa: CASSRDNEQFF